The 27 T cell receptor beta chains below come from one sample, sequenced in a study of blood T cell repertoires in COVID-19. The table came from immunoSEQ multiplex PCR; TCRdb's copy has only in-frame clones and leaves some out. The table records 150,000 to 200,000 clones, 87% of them present only once. The sequencing input was peripheral blood. The receptor source for this set is a man aged 55-75 years with active or convalescent COVID-19.

The rearrangement joins TRBV10-3 to TRBJ2-1; tentative D call: TRBD1 (6 bases). Looked up from germline, CDR1 is ENHRY and CDR2 is SYGVKD. The CDR3 is 13 amino acids. Trimming removed 8 bases from V and 5 bases from J, with 13 bases in between. This chain's CDR3 is CAIGDKGDNEQFF. The DNA for the CDR3 is TGTGCCATCGGGGACAAGGGCGACAATGAGCAGTTCTTC.

This sequence joins TRBV7-3 and TRBJ1-1; 8 bases line up with TRBD1. The CDR3 contains 13 residues. Germline values: CDR1 SGHTA, CDR2 FQGTGA. V gave up 2 bases and J gave up 10 bases; unmatched junction bases: 6. Here the CDR3 DNA reads TGTGCCAGCAGCTTAGGGCAGGGGGCCGGAGCTTTCTTT. This gives the protein CASSLGQGAGAFF.

The gene calls are TRBV28 and TRBJ2-1, with 8 positions matching TRBD1. Germline V gene sequence: CDR1 MDHEN, CDR2 SYDVKM. Losses at the gene ends were 4 bases for V and 7 bases for J; bases not matched to a gene: 6. The CDR3 extends over 14 amino acids. This CDR3 is CASSSYRTGNEQFF. CDR3 DNA: TGTGCCAGCAGTTCATATCGGACAGGGAATGAGCAGTTCTTC.

The V call is TRBV2, the J call TRBJ1-2, with D maybe TRBD1 (6 bases). The CDR3 sequence is 15 residues long. CDR1 SNHLY and CDR2 FYNNEI come from the germline V gene. V lost 4 bases, J lost 4 bases, and 16 bases lay in between. The DNA of the CDR3 is TGTGCCAGCAGTGTATCCAGGGGTAGCACCTATGGCTACACCTTC. This encodes CASSVSRGSTYGYTF.

J is TRBJ2-6 and V is TRBV7-3, with D perhaps matching TRBD2 (5 bases). V lost 2 bases, J lost 0 bases, and 14 bases lay in between. Germline V gene sequence: CDR1 SGHTA, CDR2 FQGTGA. This CDR3 has 18 amino acids. CDR3 protein: CASSLEGRGSSGANVLTF. In DNA form, the CDR3 reads TGTGCCAGCAGCTTAGAGGGTCGGGGAAGCTCTGGGGCCAACGTCCTGACTTTC.

The chain joins TRBV19 to TRBJ1-2; the D gene is possibly TRBD1 (5 bases). The germline gives CDR1 LNHDA, CDR2 SQIVND (reference sequence). The V end was cut by 11 bases, the J end by 1 base, with 14 bases between. The CDR3 is 13 residues long. The CDR3 is CAGISGCNYGYTF. CDR3 bases: TGTGCCGGGATCTCAGGGTGTAACTATGGCTACACCTTC.

The chain employs TRBV5-1 and TRBJ2-7; maybe TRBD1 (5 bases). Trimming removed 0 bases at V and 0 bases at J, with 7 bases between. Germline assignment: CDR1 SGHRS and CDR2 YFSETQ. The CDR3 contains 14 residues. The CDR3 DNA reads TGCGCCAGCAGCTTGGGCAGGGCCTCCTACGAGCAGTACTTC. As protein: CASSLGRASYEQYF.

The CDR3 sequence is CASSPGDRVGTEAFF. The CDR3 DNA reads as TGCGCCAGCAGCCCGGGGGACAGGGTGGGGACTGAAGCTTTCTTT. The rearrangement uses TRBV5-1 and TRBJ1-1, with 9 nucleotides matching TRBD1. The CDR3 is 15 residues long. The germline V gene has CDR1 SGHRS and CDR2 YFSETQ. J gave up 5 bases and V 4 bases, and 9 bases lay outside the gene matches.

This sequence joins TRBV11-2 and TRBJ2-7; 9 bases align to TRBD1. The V gene end was trimmed by 6 bases and the J gene end by 4 bases; junction bases not matched to a gene: 7. This CDR3 is 14 amino acids long. The germline V gene encodes CDR1 SGHAT and CDR2 FQNNGV. CDR3 sequence (DNA): TGTGCCAGCAGTCGGGGACAGGGTTGGTACGAGCAGTACTTC. This translates into CASSRGQGWYEQYF.

The chain employs TRBV5-1 and TRBJ2-6; D ambiguous. The CDR3 consists of 16 residues. V lost 2 bases and J lost 0, with 9 bases in between. The germline V gene encodes CDR1 SGHRS and CDR2 YFSETQ. CDR3 sequence: CASSLAGDSGANVLTF. For the CDR3, the DNA is TGCGCCAGCAGCTTAGCAGGCGACTCTGGGGCCAACGTCCTGACTTTC.

This rearrangement joins TRBV14 to TRBJ2-1, with 7 bases lining up with TRBD2. CDR3 length: 17 amino acids. The V gene's germline CDR1 is SGHDN and CDR2 FVKESK. Unmatched junction bases numbered 12, after V lost 0 bases and J lost 7 bases. The CDR3 is CASSQDIGLGLWNEQFF. For the CDR3, the DNA is TGTGCCAGCAGCCAAGACATCGGACTAGGCCTATGGAATGAGCAGTTCTTC.

The V call is TRBV19, the J call TRBJ2-3; tentative D call: TRBD1 (5 bases). Trimming removed 3 bases from V and 3 bases from J, with 13 bases in between. The CDR3 loop spans 15 amino acids. Germline lookup yields CDR1 LNHDA and CDR2 SQIVND (reference sequence). The DNA for the CDR3 is TGTGCCAGTAGTATTAGGGGAATCGTGACAGATACGCAGTATTTT. It translates to CASSIRGIVTDTQYF.

The V call is TRBV18, the J call TRBJ1-4, with D maybe TRBD1 (5 bases). CDR1 and CDR2 from the germline V gene are KGHSH and LQKENI. The CDR3 loop spans 16 amino acids. The V gene lost 6 bases and the J gene lost 7 bases, with 21 bases spanning the gap. The CDR3 nucleotides read TGTGCCAGCTCCACGACCCTTGGGGCTGTAGGTGAAAAACTGTTTTTT. Amino acids: CASSTTLGAVGEKLFF.

This clone was seen a few times. The CDR3 reads CSASAGDRNTIYF. CDR3 nucleotides: TGCAGTGCTAGTGCAGGGGATAGAAACACCATATATTTT. The chain has TRBV20-1 and TRBJ1-3; perhaps TRBD1 as D (6 bases). This CDR3 contains 13 residues. Trimming stripped 3 bases from V and 5 bases from J, with 11 bases between. Germline CDR1 DFQATT, CDR2 SNEGSKA (reference sequence).

The chain joins TRBV12-5 to TRBJ1-2; 7 bases fit TRBD1. The CDR3 covers 16 residues. Losses at the gene ends were 0 bases for V and 8 bases for J; bases not matched to a gene: 12. CDR1 is LGHNT, CDR2 FRNRAP, per germline. In DNA form, the CDR3 reads TGTGCTAGTGGTTTGGTACTCAGGGGGACCGGTGGGGGCTACACCTTC. Residues: CASGLVLRGTGGGYTF.

This clone was detected a few times. Other DNA sequences within the sample encode an identical CDR3. The J gene is TRBJ2-2, the V gene TRBV5-4; the D gene is possibly TRBD2 (6 bases). The CDR3 contains 14 residues. Trimming cost V 0 bases and J 4 bases, with 7 bases left between them. The germline gives CDR1 SGHNT, CDR2 YYREEE (reference sequence). CDR3 sequence reads: CASSLAGGTGELFF. For the CDR3, the DNA is TGTGCCAGCAGCTTGGCCGGGGGCACCGGGGAGCTGTTTTTT.

The genes are TRBV7-4 and TRBJ2-1; TRBD2 matches at 12 bases. There are 19 residues in the CDR3. The ends lost 5 bases at V and 2 bases at J; junction bases unmatched: 13. Germline V gene sequence: CDR1 SGHVT, CDR2 SQSDAQ. Here the CDR3 DNA reads TGTGCCAGCAGCCCAGCGGGGGACCGGACTAGCGGGGCCTACAATGAGCAGTTCTTC. Translating gives CASSPAGDRTSGAYNEQFF. The full variable domain, completed using reference TRBV7-4 and TRBJ2-1, is GAGVSQSPRYKVAKRGRDVALRCDSISGHVTLYWYRQTLGQGSEVLTYSQSDAQRDKSGRPSGRFSAERPERSVSTLKIQRTEQGDSAVYLCASSPAGDRTSGAYNEQFFGPGTRLTVL.

The chain links TRBV19 to TRBJ1-1; TRBD1 agrees at 9 bases. Germline trimming cut 5 bases from V and 11 bases from J; bases unmatched to any gene: 12. The CDR3 is 14 amino acids. Germline loops: CDR1 LNHDA, CDR2 SQIVND (reference sequence). CDR3: CASSSTGGITGAFF. Written as DNA, the CDR3 is TGTGCCAGTAGTTCGACAGGGGGAATTACTGGTGCTTTCTTT.

This clone showed up just once. The rearrangement joins TRBV11-2 to TRBJ2-7; 7 bases map to TRBD1. Germline lookup yields CDR1 SGHAT and CDR2 FQNNGV. J lost 0 bases, V lost 4 bases, and 6 bases had no gene match. The CDR3 has 15 residues. In DNA form, the CDR3 reads TGTGCCAGCAGCTCCCTCCGGGACAGCTCCTACGAGCAGTACTTC. Its translation is CASSSLRDSSYEQYF.

CDR3 DNA sequence: TGTGCCAGCAGTGCGCCTGGGGGGGAGACCCAGTACTTC. Amino acid sequence: CASSAPGGETQYF. The J gene is TRBJ2-5, the V gene TRBV2, with a possible D match to TRBD2 (6 bases). Germline V gene lookup returns CDR1 SNHLY and CDR2 FYNNEI. This CDR3 comprises 13 residues. The germline V and J ends were trimmed by 4 bases and 5 bases, with 11 bases remaining between them.

V gene TRBV4-1 combines with J gene TRBJ1-5; no definite D call. V was shortened by 4 bases and J by 6 bases, with 10 bases between the two germline ends. In germline, CDR1 is MGHRA, CDR2 YSYEKL. The CDR3 length is 13 residues. CDR3: CASSLYTGQPQHF. CDR3 sequence (DNA): TGCGCCAGCAGCCTCTACACGGGTCAGCCCCAGCATTTT.

Notes on this clone: Other DNA sequences in this sample translate to the same CDR3. The chain links TRBV5-1 to TRBJ1-2; 11 positions agree with TRBD1. CDR3 length: 13 amino acids. CDR1 and CDR2 (germline): SGHRS, YFSETQ. Trimming took 4 bases from V and 7 from J; bases not matched to a gene: 3. CDR3 DNA sequence: TGCGCCAGCAGCCCGGGGACAGGGGGTGGCTACACCTTC. Amino acids: CASSPGTGGGYTF.

About this clone: At the DNA level, this CDR3 is encoded by other sequences in the same sample as well. V is TRBV29-1 and J is TRBJ2-5; 10 bases map to TRBD1. The V and J ends lost 4 bases and 5 bases, in that order; junction bases with no gene match: 1. The CDR3 has 12 amino acids. The germline CDR1 and CDR2 sequences are SQVTM and ANQGSEA. CDR3 sequence reads: CSVGGQGETQYF. CDR3 bases: TGCAGCGTTGGGGGACAGGGGGAGACCCAGTACTTC.

J is TRBJ1-3 and V is TRBV6-6, with D maybe TRBD1 (5 bases). The germline gives CDR1 MNHNY, CDR2 SVGAGI (reference sequence). CDR3 size: 16 residues. V was shortened by 4 bases and J by 0 bases, with 13 bases between the two germline ends. The CDR3 loop reads CASSLGAQSSGNTIYF. The CDR3 DNA follows: TGTGCCAGCAGTTTAGGGGCCCAGAGCTCTGGAAACACCATATATTTT.

This sequence joins TRBV19 and TRBJ2-7; TRBD2 aligns across 7 bases. The germline V gene encodes CDR1 LNHDA and CDR2 SQIVND (reference sequence). The CDR3 is 21 residues long. Unmatched junction bases numbered 28, after V lost 3 bases and J lost 5 bases. The DNA of the CDR3 is TGTGCCAGTAGTATTTTCCGGGAGGTCAGAATTTCCCCCTACCCGAAACACGAGCAGTACTTC. It codes for CASSIFREVRISPYPKHEQYF.

The chain links TRBV3-1 (or the pseudogene TRBV3-2) to TRBJ1-2; TRBD1 matches at 8 bases. V shed 4 bases, J shed 6 bases, and the junction held 7 bases outside the gene matches. The CDR3 is 14 amino acids. Germline lookup yields CDR1 LGHDT and CDR2 YNNKEL (reference sequence). The CDR3 sequence: CASSPRQGSHGYTF. The CDR3 region has the DNA TGTGCCAGCAGCCCACGACAGGGGTCCCATGGCTACACCTTC.

The rearrangement uses TRBV4-1 and TRBJ2-7; 9 nucleotides line up with TRBD2. V lost 4 bases, J lost 5 bases, and 9 bases stayed unmatched. The CDR3 is 15 residues long. Germline CDR1 MGHRA, CDR2 YSYEKL. The CDR3 nucleotides are TGCGCCAGCAGCCTTTCCTCAGCGGGGGGAGACGAGCAGTACTTC. Translated: CASSLSSAGGDEQYF.